The next 5 T cell receptor beta chains were all read from a single sample in a study of blood T cells in healthy people across ages. Then a second PCR, running roughly 7 to 12 cycles, was carried out with a sample-barcoded 5' primer and a J-beta primer mix. MiXCR was run by TCRdb on the 5' RACE reads, yielding one entry per CDR3 protein. The sample consists of about 640,000 distinct CDR3 sequences, 45% to 65% of them appearing once. Sequenced: blood. Source of these receptors: a man in his sixties in good health.

The V call is TRBV5-1, the J call TRBJ2-5; D unresolved. Germline loops: CDR1 SGHRS, CDR2 YFSETQ. The CDR3 runs 15 residues. The V gene lost 1 base and the J gene lost 1 base, with 11 bases spanning the gap. CDR3 sequence reads: CASSLRVRSQETQYF. CDR3 DNA: TGCGCCAGCAGCTTGCGGGTCAGGTCCCAAGAGACCCAGTACTTC.

The gene calls are TRBV29-1 and TRBJ2-3, with a tentative D call TRBD2 (7 bases). Between the trimmed V and J ends, which lost 7 bases and 4 bases, there was a span of 18 bases. The CDR3 has 14 amino acids. The germline gives CDR1 SQVTM, CDR2 ANQGSEA. The DNA for the CDR3 is TGCAGCGGGGGAGGGGGGATGGGAGCAGATACGCAGTATTTT. It yields the protein CSGGGGMGADTQYF.

A note on this clonotype: At one end the junction does not follow the germline gene, possibly because of a read error. The V and J genes are TRBV5-1 and TRBJ2-3; D gene uncertain. This CDR3 contains 14 residues. The germline V gene encodes CDR1 SGHRS and CDR2 YFSETQ. CDR3 bases: TGCACCAGCAGCTTGGCCATGCTCACAGATACGCAGTATTTT. It is translated as CTSSLAMLTDTQYF. Combining the CDR3 with reference TRBV5-1 and TRBJ2-3 gives the whole variable domain KAGVTQTPRYLIKTRGQQVTLSCSPISGHRSVSWYQQTPGQGLQFLFEYFSETQRNKGNFPGRFSGRQFSNSRSEMNVSTLELGDSALYLCTSSLAMLTDTQYFGPGTRLTVL.

The V and J genes are TRBV3-1 and TRBJ1-6; D remains ambiguous. This CDR3 region has 14 residues. The germline V gene encodes CDR1 LGHDT and CDR2 YNNKEL (reference sequence). V lost 2 bases to trimming and J lost 16 bases, with 18 bases between them. The CDR3 sequence: CASSQRSREQPLHF. CDR3 DNA: TGTGCCAGCAGCCAACGCTCTCGGGAACAACCTCTCCACTTT.

V is TRBV18 and J is TRBJ1-6, with a tentative D call TRBD1 (5 bases). This CDR3 spans 14 amino acids. From germline, CDR1 is KGHSH and CDR2 LQKENI. V was trimmed by 2 bases and J by 5 bases, leaving 7 bases between them. The CDR3 DNA reads TGTGCCAGCTCACCAGGGGCCGATAATTCACCCCTCCACTTT. This encodes CASSPGADNSPLHF.